Presented here are 21 T cell receptor beta chains from one specimen sequenced in a study of cytotoxic CD8 clonotypes in ibrutinib-treated CLL. Libraries were prepared by immunoSEQ multiplex PCR; TCRdb keeps only in-frame clonotypes and omits some of them. The sample holds 35,000 or so clones, around 75% seen once. Specimen: PBMCs, collected at disease progression, from a patient treated with ibrutinib. These receptors were taken from a human donor with chronic lymphocytic leukemia.

The chain employs TRBV11-2 and TRBJ2-1, with D possibly TRBD2 on 6 matching bases. V was clipped by 5 bases and J by 9 bases, with 17 bases between them. The CDR3 has 14 amino acids. Germline V gene sequence: CDR1 SGHAT, CDR2 FQNNGV. The CDR3 DNA follows: TGTGCCAGCAGCCCCTGGGCGGCCGGGGGTGAGCAGTTCTTC. As protein: CASSPWAAGGEQFF.

The genes are TRBV10-3 and TRBJ1-1; the match to TRBD1 covers 11 bases. CDR1 and CDR2 from the germline V gene are ENHRY and SYGVKD. V trimming: 8 bases; J trimming: 5 bases; junction bases outside the gene matches: 4. The CDR3 covers 13 residues. CDR3 region: CAIGQGAGTEAFF. In DNA, the CDR3 is TGTGCCATCGGACAGGGGGCTGGTACTGAAGCTTTCTTT.

The chain couples TRBV27 to TRBJ2-2; 9 bases are shared with TRBD1. The length of the CDR3 is 17 residues. V was clipped by 2 bases and J by 7 bases; unmatched bases: 11. Germline CDR1 and CDR2: MNHEY and SMNVEV (reference sequence). CDR3 protein: CASSLSRRQGDSGELFF. CDR3 in DNA: TGTGCCAGCAGTTTAAGTAGGAGACAGGGGGATAGCGGGGAGCTGTTTTTT.

Details on this clone: Compared with germline, one end of the junction differs, possibly owing to a read error. The genes are TRBV7-7 and TRBJ2-3; D not certain. The CDR3 totals 13 residues. CDR1 is SSHAT, CDR2 FNYEAQ, per germline (reference sequence). The CDR3 sequence: CASSLDSTDTQYF. The CDR3 nucleotides are TGTGCTAGCAGCTTGGACAGCACAGATACGCAGTATTTT.

The V and J genes are TRBV28 and TRBJ2-7; a possible D gene is TRBD2 (6 bases). The ends were cut back, 8 bases at V and 2 bases at J, with 16 bases in the middle. The CDR3 covers 14 residues. CDR1 is MDHEN, CDR2 SYDVKM, per germline. The CDR3 nucleotides are TGTGCCAGCCGGGACTCCCGAGAGCCCTACGAGCAGTACTTC. Encoded protein: CASRDSREPYEQYF.

This rearrangement joins TRBV5-1 to TRBJ1-2; 9 bases agree with TRBD1. CDR1 is SGHRS and CDR2 is YFSETQ in the germline V gene. Germline trimming cut 5 bases from V and 7 bases from J; bases unmatched to any gene: 18. CDR3 length equals 17 residues. The CDR3 reads CASRAGTGTREALGYTF. CDR3 in DNA: TGCGCCAGCAGGGCCGGGACAGGGACGCGGGAGGCTCTTGGCTACACCTTC.

The chain is built from TRBV11-3 and TRBJ2-2; 11 nucleotides agree with TRBD2. Germline CDR1 and CDR2: SGHNT and YENEEA. V gave up 7 bases and J gave up 6 bases; unmatched junction bases: 10. There are 16 residues in the CDR3. This CDR3 reads CASTLGTTSGAGELFF. The CDR3 DNA is TGTGCCAGCACCCTAGGGACGACTAGCGGGGCCGGGGAGCTGTTTTTT.

This rearrangement joins TRBV7-9 to TRBJ2-7, with D possibly TRBD1 on 6 matching bases. With 5 bases removed from V and 0 bases from J, the gap between germline ends came to 14 bases. The CDR3 spans 15 residues. The germline gives CDR1 SEHNR, CDR2 FQNEAQ (reference sequence). The CDR3 sequence: CASSGRGLSSYEQYF. The DNA for the CDR3 is TGTGCCAGCAGCGGCAGGGGTCTCAGCTCCTACGAGCAGTACTTC.

The DNA for the CDR3 is TGCGCCAGCAGCTTGGTGGTTAACTACGAGCAGTACTTC. This translates into CASSLVVNYEQYF. V is TRBV5-1 and J is TRBJ2-7; D gene ambiguous. The CDR3 contains 13 residues. CDR1 is SGHRS and CDR2 is YFSETQ in the germline V gene. Trimming cost V 0 bases and J 3 bases, with 7 bases left between them.

The J gene is TRBJ2-2, the V gene TRBV7-6; D assignment may be TRBD1 or TRBD2 (6 bases each). V was pared by 4 bases and J by 5 bases, with 14 bases between. Germline CDR1 reads SGHVS; CDR2 reads FNYEAQ. The CDR3 consists of 15 residues. CDR3: CASSSGGGATGELFF. In DNA form, the CDR3 reads TGTGCCAGCAGCTCCGGGGGCGGAGCTACCGGGGAGCTGTTTTTT.

The rearrangement uses TRBV27 and TRBJ2-7, with 8 bases identical to TRBD2. This CDR3 has 18 amino acids. The ends lost 1 base at V and 0 bases at J; junction bases unmatched: 11. Germline V CDR1 and CDR2: MNHEY, SMNVEV (reference sequence). As DNA, the CDR3 is TGTGCCAGCAGTTTATATCCCCCACTAGCGGCGAGCTCCTACGAGCAGTACTTC. It is translated as CASSLYPPLAASSYEQYF.

The gene calls are TRBV7-8 and TRBJ2-7; D gene unclear. V lost 5 bases and J lost 6, with 11 bases in between. Germline V gene lookup returns CDR1 SGHVS and CDR2 FQNEAQ. This CDR3 has 12 residues. CDR3 amino acids: CASSPRPAEQYF. DNA of the CDR3: TGTGCCAGCAGCCCGAGACCGGCCGAGCAGTACTTC.

The gene calls are TRBV19 and TRBJ1-1, with a tentative D call TRBD1 (5 bases). This CDR3 region has 14 residues. Germline V gives CDR1 LNHDA, CDR2 SQIVND (reference sequence). Trimming stripped 3 bases from V and 5 bases from J, with 13 bases between. The CDR3 DNA sequence: TGTGCCAGTAGTATCGGGGCCGGGGGAACTGAAGCTTTCTTT. Amino acids: CASSIGAGGTEAFF.

This chain uses TRBV6-5 with TRBJ2-3; no clear D gene. V was pared by 4 bases and J by 1 base, with 12 bases between. Germline assignment: CDR1 MNHEY and CDR2 SVGAGI. The CDR3 runs 15 residues. CDR3 sequence (DNA): TGTGCCAGCAGTTTAGATGCGACGGGCACAGATACGCAGTATTTT. Encoded protein: CASSLDATGTDTQYF.

The genes are TRBV18 and TRBJ2-2, with TRBD1 identical over 8 bases. Unmatched junction bases numbered 1, after V lost 1 base and J lost 0 bases. From germline, CDR1 is KGHSH and CDR2 LQKENI. This CDR3 region has 16 residues. CDR3 coding DNA: TGTGCCAGCTCACCACAACAGGGGGCGAACACCGGGGAGCTGTTTTTT. Translated: CASSPQQGANTGELFF.

This chain links TRBV9 with TRBJ1-1, with TRBD1 matching over 8 bases. The germline CDR1 and CDR2 sequences are SGDLS and YYNGEE. V lost 0 bases, J lost 0 bases, and 7 bases stayed unmatched. CDR3 length equals 17 residues. DNA of the CDR3: TGTGCCAGCAGCGTAGGTGGGACAGGACTTATGAACACTGAAGCTTTCTTT. Amino acid sequence: CASSVGGTGLMNTEAFF.

V and J are TRBV6-5 and TRBJ2-1; possible D gene TRBD2, 6 bases. Germline loops: CDR1 MNHEY, CDR2 SVGAGI. The CDR3 contains 12 residues. V shed 6 bases and J shed 5 bases, with 8 bases lying between them. CDR3 bases: TGTGCCAGCAGCCGGACTAACAATGAGCAGTTCTTC. Protein product: CASSRTNNEQFF.

The chain employs TRBV5-1 and TRBJ2-3; 9 bases are shared with TRBD2. The CDR3 covers 14 residues. Trimming removed 2 bases from V and 4 bases from J; junction bases left unmatched: 2. Germline-derived CDR1 and CDR2 are SGHRS and YFSETQ. DNA of the CDR3: TGCGCCAGCAGCTTTGGCGGGGGGGCAGATACGCAGTATTTT. Protein product: CASSFGGGADTQYF.

CDR3 in amino acids: CASSLGAGRNSPLHF. The CDR3, as DNA: TGTGCCAGCAGCTTGGGGGCGGGCCGTAATTCACCCCTCCACTTT. The chain recombines TRBV5-6 with TRBJ1-6; D unclear. Germline V lookup: CDR1 SGHDT, CDR2 YYEEEE. Between the trimmed V and J ends, which lost 0 bases and 6 bases, there was a span of 10 bases. The length of the CDR3 is 15 residues.

The V gene is TRBV19, the J gene TRBJ1-2; 8 nucleotides line up with TRBD1. CDR1 and CDR2 from the germline V gene are LNHDA and SQIVND (reference sequence). The V gene end was trimmed by 10 bases and the J gene end by 7 bases; junction bases not matched to a gene: 11. This CDR3 contains 13 residues. CDR3 sequence (DNA): TGTGCCACCATGGACAGGGTTAGTGGTGGCTACACCTTC. Its translation: CATMDRVSGGYTF.

The chain is built from TRBV19 and TRBJ1-2; D may be TRBD1 (5 bases). Per the germline V gene, CDR1 is LNHDA and CDR2 is SQIVND (reference sequence). Trimming removed 2 bases from V and 6 bases from J, with 7 bases in between. This CDR3 has 12 amino acids. CDR3 sequence (DNA): TGTGCCAGTAGTATACAGGGTCATGGCTACACCTTC. Its translation: CASSIQGHGYTF.